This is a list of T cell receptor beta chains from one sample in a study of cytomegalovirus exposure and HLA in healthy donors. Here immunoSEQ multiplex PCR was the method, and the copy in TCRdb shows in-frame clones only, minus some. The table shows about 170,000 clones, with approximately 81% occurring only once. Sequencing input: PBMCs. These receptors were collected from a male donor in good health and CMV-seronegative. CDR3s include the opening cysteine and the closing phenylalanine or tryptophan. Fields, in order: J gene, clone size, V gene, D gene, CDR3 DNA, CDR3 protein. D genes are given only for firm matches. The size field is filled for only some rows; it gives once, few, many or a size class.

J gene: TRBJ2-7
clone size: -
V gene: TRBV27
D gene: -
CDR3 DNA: TGTGCCAGCAGTTTATCGGCGGCAGGAAGGGAGTACGAGCAGTACTTC
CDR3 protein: CASSLSAAGREYEQYF

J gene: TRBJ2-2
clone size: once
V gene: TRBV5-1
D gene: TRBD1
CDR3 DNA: TGCGCCAGCAGCTTGACAGGGGGCGGCGGGGAGCTGTTTTTT
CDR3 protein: CASSLTGGGGELFF

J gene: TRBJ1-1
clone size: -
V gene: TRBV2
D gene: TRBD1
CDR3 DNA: TGTGCCAGCAGGGAGGGGACAGAGAACACTGAAGCTTTCTTT
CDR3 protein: CASREGTENTEAFF

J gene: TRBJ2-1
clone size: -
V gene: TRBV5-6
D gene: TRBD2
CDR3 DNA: TGTGCCAGAGGGACTAGCGGGAGGGATGAGCAGTTCTTC
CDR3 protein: CARGTSGRDEQFF

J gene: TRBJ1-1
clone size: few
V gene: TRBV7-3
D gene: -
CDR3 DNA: TGTGCCAGCAGTTCAGGGGTGGCGAACACTGAAGCTTTCTTT
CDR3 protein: CASSSGVANTEAFF

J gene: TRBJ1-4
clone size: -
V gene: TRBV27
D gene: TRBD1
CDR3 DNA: TGTGCCAGCAGTCCCCGACAGGGGGTTGAAAAACTGTTTTTT
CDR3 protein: CASSPRQGVEKLFF

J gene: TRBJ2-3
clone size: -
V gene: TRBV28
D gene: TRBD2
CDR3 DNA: TGTGCCAGCAGTTTGTCACGGGGGGGCCCCAGCACAGATACGCAGTATTTT
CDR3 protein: CASSLSRGGPSTDTQYF

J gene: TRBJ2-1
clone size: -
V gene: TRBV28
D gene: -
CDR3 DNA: TGTGCCAGCAGACAGGGTATATCTTACAATGAGCAGTTCTTC
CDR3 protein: CASRQGISYNEQFF

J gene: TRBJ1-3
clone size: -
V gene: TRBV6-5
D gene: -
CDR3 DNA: TGTGCCAGCAGTTCCCCCCTCTCTGGAAACACCATATATTTT
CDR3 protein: CASSSPLSGNTIYF

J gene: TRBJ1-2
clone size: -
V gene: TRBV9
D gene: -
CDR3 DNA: TGTGCCAGCAGCGTAACACAGGGCGGTGGCTACCCCTTC
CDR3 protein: CASSVTQGGGYPF

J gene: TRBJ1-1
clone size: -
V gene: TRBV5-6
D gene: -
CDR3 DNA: TGTGCCAGCAGCTGGGGGGAGAACACTGAAGCTTTCTTT
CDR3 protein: CASSWGENTEAFF

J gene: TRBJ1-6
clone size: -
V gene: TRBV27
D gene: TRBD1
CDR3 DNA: TGTGCCAGCGGGACAGGGGGCCCAAATTCACCCCTCCACTTT
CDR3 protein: CASGTGGPNSPLHF

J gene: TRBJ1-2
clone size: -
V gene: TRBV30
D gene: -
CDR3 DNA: TGTGCCTGGAGTGTACTAGGTCGGGGCTATGGCTACACCTTC
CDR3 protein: CAWSVLGRGYGYTF

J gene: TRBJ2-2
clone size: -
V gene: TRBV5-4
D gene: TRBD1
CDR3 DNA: TGTGCCAGCAGCCGGGACAGATCGAACACCGGGGAGCTGTTTTTT
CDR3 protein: CASSRDRSNTGELFF

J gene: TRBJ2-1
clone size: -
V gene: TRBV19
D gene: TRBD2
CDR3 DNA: TGTGCCAGTAGTATTCCTAGCGGGGGGACCAATGAGCAGTTCTTC
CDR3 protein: CASSIPSGGTNEQFF

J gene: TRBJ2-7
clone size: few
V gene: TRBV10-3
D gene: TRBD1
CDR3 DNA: TGTGCCATCAGTGAGTCTTACGGACAGGGTAGCTACGAGCAGTACTTC
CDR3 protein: CAISESYGQGSYEQYF